The 24 T cell receptor beta chains below come from one sample, sequenced in a study of technical replicates of blood from several donors. Assay: immunoSEQ multiplex PCR; the TCRdb copy retains only in-frame clones and omits some. The sample has roughly 70,000 clones; about 94% are singletons. Sequenced material: T cells isolated from PBMCs. These receptors were obtained from a human donor in good health.

The chain has TRBV5-1 and TRBJ2-1; D gene ambiguous. The CDR3 spans 15 residues. V lost 1 base and J 8 bases, leaving 16 bases between the germline ends. Germline V CDR1 and CDR2: SGHRS, YFSETQ. The CDR3 DNA reads as TGCGCCAGCAGCTTGTTCTTCCCCTTTGGGCATGAGCAGTTCTTC. As protein: CASSLFFPFGHEQFF. The full variable domain, in which reference TRBV5-1 and TRBJ2-1 provide the parts outside the CDR3, is KAGVTQTPRYLIKTRGQQVTLSCSPISGHRSVSWYQQTPGQGLQFLFEYFSETQRNKGNFPGRFSGRQFSNSRSEMNVSTLELGDSALYLCASSLFFPFGHEQFFGPGTRLTVL.

This clone was found once. Written as DNA, the CDR3 is TGTGCCAGCAGGTTAACGACAGGCGAAAAACTGTTTTTT. Translating it yields CASRLTTGEKLFF. The chain carries TRBV13 and TRBJ1-4; possible D gene TRBD1, 6 bases. Germline loops: CDR1 PRHDT, CDR2 FYEKMQ (reference sequence). V lost 6 bases and J lost 8, with 13 bases in between. CDR3 length: 13 residues.

This sequence joins TRBV27 and TRBJ2-7, with 11 nucleotides matching TRBD2. Germline lookup yields CDR1 MNHEY and CDR2 SMNVEV (reference sequence). CDR3 length: 16 residues. Trimming cost V 4 bases and J 5 bases; bases outside gene matches: 10. The CDR3 reads CASSSQALAGDDEQYF. Written as DNA, the CDR3 is TGTGCCAGCAGTTCCCAGGCACTAGCGGGAGACGACGAGCAGTACTTC.

The J gene is TRBJ1-4, the V gene TRBV19; no reliable D call. V dropped 4 bases and J dropped 0 bases, with 3 bases sitting between them. CDR1 is LNHDA and CDR2 is SQIVND in the germline V gene (reference sequence). The CDR3 is 13 residues long. As DNA, the CDR3 is TGTGCCAGTAGTACAGCAACTAATGAAAAACTGTTTTTT. Translation gives CASSTATNEKLFF. Supplemented by reference TRBV19 and TRBJ1-4, the full variable domain reads DGGITQSPKYLFRKEGQNVTLSCEQNLNHDAMYWYRQDPGQGLRLIYYSQIVNDFQKGDIAEGYSVSREKKESFPLTVTSAQKNPTAFYLCASSTATNEKLFFGSGTQLSVL.

The chain links TRBV29-1 to TRBJ1-2; D gene uncertain. The CDR3 consists of 12 residues. Germline CDR1 and CDR2: SQVTM and ANQGSEA. Trimming cost V 6 bases and J 4 bases, with 12 bases left between them. The CDR3 is CSVPRVLYGYTF. Written as DNA, the CDR3 is TGCAGCGTCCCCCGGGTCCTCTATGGCTACACCTTC.

In this sample, this clone turned up once. The chain uses TRBV6-5 and TRBJ1-5; 8 positions agree with TRBD1. Germline V gene sequence: CDR1 MNHEY, CDR2 SVGAGI. The CDR3 is 14 residues long. Trimming took 6 bases from V and 4 from J; bases not matched to a gene: 5. The DNA for the CDR3 is TGTGCCAGCAGGCTTTGGACAGGGAATCAGCCCCAGCATTTT. It yields the protein CASRLWTGNQPQHF.

The rearrangement uses TRBV6-5 and TRBJ2-2, with a tentative D call TRBD1 (6 bases). This CDR3 is 14 amino acids long. The germline gives CDR1 MNHEY, CDR2 SVGAGI. Trimming pared 5 bases from V and 3 bases from J, leaving 10 bases between. This chain's CDR3 is CASSGQSYTGELFF. CDR3 nucleotides: TGTGCCAGCAGTGGACAGTCGTACACCGGGGAGCTGTTTTTT.

The CDR3 DNA sequence: TGTGCCAGCAGCTTTCCGCAAGAGACCCAGTACTTC. Its protein product is CASSFPQETQYF. The J gene is TRBJ2-5, the V gene TRBV7-6, with D unresolved. CDR1 is SGHVS, CDR2 FNYEAQ, per germline. The CDR3 extends over 12 amino acids. The V and J ends lost 3 bases and 2 bases respectively, with 4 bases between them.

V usage is TRBV7-3 and J usage is TRBJ2-1; 11 bases align to TRBD2. The CDR3 is 16 amino acids. V was pared by 1 base and J by 7 bases, with 6 bases of the junction left unmatched. Germline CDR1 reads SGHTA; CDR2 reads FQGTGA. Here the CDR3 reads CASSLIPTSGENEQFF. CDR3 in DNA: TGTGCCAGCAGCTTAATTCCGACTAGCGGGGAAAATGAGCAGTTCTTC.

The chain combines TRBV7-8 with TRBJ2-3; possible D gene TRBD1, 5 bases. The V end lost 6 bases, the J end lost 2 bases, and 18 bases lay between the germline ends. The germline V gene has CDR1 SGHVS and CDR2 FQNEAQ. This CDR3 is 16 amino acids long. CDR3 in amino acids: CASRIIGQTNTDTQYF. CDR3 in DNA: TGTGCCAGCAGGATTATCGGACAAACCAACACAGATACGCAGTATTTT.

V and J are TRBV19 and TRBJ2-1; 7 nucleotides align to TRBD2. The CDR3 is 14 residues long. J lost 4 bases, V lost 6 bases, and 6 bases had no gene match. Germline values: CDR1 LNHDA, CDR2 SQIVND (reference sequence). CDR3 nucleotides: TGTGCCAGTAGCTGGGACTATGGGTACAATGAGCAGTTCTTC. Its translation: CASSWDYGYNEQFF.

The rearrangement uses TRBV7-2 and TRBJ1-1; D not resolved. CDR3 size: 13 residues. The V gene's germline CDR1 is SGHTA and CDR2 FQGNSA. The germline V and J ends were trimmed by 3 bases and 1 base, with 6 bases remaining between them. In DNA, the CDR3 is TGTGCCAGCAGCTTTGCCAGGAACACTGAAGCTTTCTTT. Translating gives CASSFARNTEAFF.

The genes are TRBV29-1 and TRBJ1-2; D is perhaps TRBD1 (6 bases). Trimming left V 3 bases short and J 5 bases short, with 16 bases between. Germline CDR1 SQVTM, CDR2 ANQGSEA. This CDR3 spans 14 amino acids. Here the CDR3 DNA reads TGCAGCGTTGAGGATGGGGGGGCCGGATATGGCTACACCTTC. Protein: CSVEDGGAGYGYTF.

The chain has TRBV4-2 and TRBJ2-5; D is possibly TRBD2 (6 bases). Germline V gene sequence: CDR1 LGHNA, CDR2 YNFKEQ. The CDR3 loop spans 15 amino acids. V lost 4 bases and J 5 bases, leaving 17 bases between the germline ends. CDR3 region: CASSPRGMVLETQYF. CDR3 sequence (DNA): TGTGCCAGCAGCCCCCGGGGGATGGTATTGGAGACCCAGTACTTC.

V is TRBV9 and J is TRBJ2-7; TRBD2 is a possible D gene (8 bases). Looked up from germline, CDR1 is SGDLS and CDR2 is YYNGEE. CDR3 length: 16 residues. Trimming removed 2 bases from V and 1 base from J, with 16 bases in between. The CDR3 region has the DNA TGTGCCAGCAGCGTTCATAGCGGGACAGAGTCCTACGAGCAGTACTTC. Its protein product is CASSVHSGTESYEQYF.

The chain is built from TRBV9 and TRBJ2-2; TRBD1 agrees at 7 bases. This CDR3 contains 15 residues. V lost 4 bases to trimming and J lost 2 bases; unmatched junction nucleotides: 5. The germline CDR1 and CDR2 sequences are SGDLS and YYNGEE. The CDR3 protein is CASSRQGSNTGELFF. The CDR3 nucleotides are TGTGCCAGCAGCCGACAGGGAAGCAACACCGGGGAGCTGTTTTTT.

V gene TRBV5-1 combines with J gene TRBJ2-1, with D possibly TRBD2 on 6 matching bases. The V gene's germline CDR1 is SGHRS and CDR2 YFSETQ. V lost 0 bases and J lost 8, with 15 bases in between. The CDR3 is 15 residues long. The chain's CDR3 is CASSLAPGSGYEQFF. The CDR3 nucleotides are TGCGCCAGCAGCTTGGCTCCCGGGAGCGGTTATGAGCAGTTCTTC. Combining the CDR3 with reference TRBV5-1 and TRBJ2-1 gives the whole variable domain KAGVTQTPRYLIKTRGQQVTLSCSPISGHRSVSWYQQTPGQGLQFLFEYFSETQRNKGNFPGRFSGRQFSNSRSEMNVSTLELGDSALYLCASSLAPGSGYEQFFGPGTRLTVL.

The count of this clone is one. This sequence joins TRBV7-9 and TRBJ1-2; no clear D gene. The germline gives CDR1 SEHNR, CDR2 FQNEAQ (reference sequence). Trimming took off 3 bases at V and 4 bases at J, with 3 bases between the two ends. The CDR3 consists of 11 residues. The CDR3 spells CASSFSYGYTF. The CDR3 DNA follows: TGTGCCAGCAGCTTCAGCTATGGCTACACCTTC.

In this sample, this clone turned up once. The chain carries TRBV5-6 and TRBJ1-4; 10 bases are a match to TRBD1. The V segment lost 4 bases and the J segment 4 bases; nucleotides outside the gene matches: 4. CDR1 and CDR2 from the germline V gene are SGHDT and YYEEEE. The CDR3 runs to 15 residues. This CDR3 reads CASSTGDRGNEKLFF. As DNA, the CDR3 is TGTGCCAGCAGCACGGGGGACAGGGGTAATGAAAAACTGTTTTTT.

This chain joins TRBV5-1 and TRBJ1-4; 8 bases align to TRBD1. The CDR3 covers 19 residues. Germline-derived CDR1 and CDR2 are SGHRS and YFSETQ. The V gene end was trimmed by 1 base and the J gene end by 5 bases; junction bases not matched to a gene: 16. CDR3 in DNA: TGCGCCAGCAGCTTGCAAAGCTTTTTCTCCGGGACAGGAAATGAAAAACTGTTTTTT. It encodes CASSLQSFFSGTGNEKLFF. Complete variable domain (other parts from reference TRBV5-1 and TRBJ1-4): KAGVTQTPRYLIKTRGQQVTLSCSPISGHRSVSWYQQTPGQGLQFLFEYFSETQRNKGNFPGRFSGRQFSNSRSEMNVSTLELGDSALYLCASSLQSFFSGTGNEKLFFGSGTQLSVL.

The V and J genes are TRBV4-2 and TRBJ1-1; D unclear. The CDR3 sequence is 14 residues long. With 1 base removed from V and 6 bases from J, the gap between germline ends came to 12 bases. CDR1 and CDR2 (germline): LGHNA, YNFKEQ. CDR3 residues: CASSQVGVGAEAFF. As DNA, the CDR3 is TGTGCCAGCAGCCAAGTCGGGGTAGGTGCTGAAGCTTTCTTT.

The chain links TRBV5-1 to TRBJ2-5, with 11 bases that match TRBD2. The CDR3 loop spans 16 amino acids. Losses at the gene ends were 6 bases for V and 4 bases for J; bases not matched to a gene: 11. Germline CDR1 and CDR2: SGHRS and YFSETQ. The CDR3 nucleotides read TGCGCCAGCAATGAACTAGCGGGAGCCAGGGCAGAGACCCAGTACTTC. Amino acid sequence: CASNELAGARAETQYF.

The chain combines TRBV4-3 with TRBJ2-1; TRBD1 aligns across 9 bases. CDR3 length: 15 amino acids. With V trimmed by 4 bases and J by 3 bases, 4 bases remained unmatched. Per germline, CDR1 LGHNA and CDR2 YSLEER. CDR3 region: CASSLRDRVYNEQFF. DNA for the CDR3: TGCGCCAGCAGCCTCCGGGACAGGGTCTACAATGAGCAGTTCTTC.

This clone was seen only once. The rearrangement links TRBV7-9 to TRBJ2-3; 7 bases map to TRBD2. V shed 5 bases, J shed 1 base, and the junction held 9 bases outside the gene matches. This CDR3 has 16 residues. Germline CDR1 and CDR2: SEHNR and FQNEAQ (reference sequence). The CDR3 nucleotides read TGTGCCAGCAGCGCTCTTTTCACTAGCGGCACAGATACGCAGTATTTT. Protein sequence: CASSALFTSGTDTQYF.